A selection of T cell receptor beta chains follows, all from one sample in a study of T cells in Graves' hyperthyroidism and ophthalmopathy. TCRdb re-called the multiplex PCR reads through MiXCR, storing one row per CDR3 protein. Seen here are hundreds of thousands of distinct CDR3 sequences, about 20% observed once, and the top ten hold 50% to 75%. Sequencing was carried out using blood. All receptors derive from a man aged 30 to 45 with Graves' ophthalmopathy. CDR3s include the opening cysteine and the closing phenylalanine or tryptophan. Fields, in order: D gene, J gene, clone size, V gene, CDR3 DNA, CDR3 protein. A D gene is named only where the DNA matches it firmly. Not every row has a clone size; where given, it reads once, few, many or a size class.

>TRBD2|TRBJ2-3|few|TRBV7-3
TGTGCCAGCAGCTTAGCGCTAGCGGGAGCAGATACGCAGTATTTT
CASSLALAGADTQYF
>-|TRBJ2-5|many|TRBV3-1
TGTGCCAGCAGCCACCTTTCGAGTATTGAGACCCAGTACTTC
CASSHLSSIETQYF
>TRBD1|TRBJ2-5|-|TRBV5-1
TGCGCCAGCAGCTCGGGGACGGGACAGGGGTTTGAGACCCAGTACTTC
CASSSGTGQGFETQYF
>-|TRBJ2-5|-|TRBV7-9
TGTGCCAGCAGCCCCCACCGGGAGACGCAAGAGACCCAGTACTTC
CASSPHRETQETQYF
>-|TRBJ1-2|few|TRBV7-6
TGTGCCAGCAGCTTAGCGTTGGGCAGGAAATCCTATGGCTACACCTTC
CASSLALGRKSYGYTF
>-|TRBJ2-3|-|TRBV12-3/TRBV12-4
TGTGCCAGCAGTCCGCTTAATTATACGCAGTATTTT
CASSPLNYTQYF
>-|TRBJ1-5|few|TRBV19
TGTGCCAGTAGTATTTTCGGGGGTAATAGCAATCAGCCCCAGCATTTT
CASSIFGGNSNQPQHF
>TRBD1|TRBJ1-1|few|TRBV19
TGTGCCAGTAGTACCCAGGACAGGGGGCGAGGAACTGAAGCTTTCTTT
CASSTQDRGRGTEAFF
>TRBD2|TRBJ2-1|-|TRBV6-1
TGTGCCAGCAGTGACTTAGCGGGAGGAAGTTCCTACAATGAGCAGTTCTTC
CASSDLAGGSSYNEQFF
>-|TRBJ2-1|-|TRBV5-5
TGTGCCAGCAGCTTGGAACTGCTATCCTACAATGAGCAGTTCTTC
CASSLELLSYNEQFF
>-|TRBJ1-1|-|TRBV6-1
TGTGCCAGCAGTCAACAGGGAACTGACACTGAAGCTTTCTTT
CASSQQGTDTEAFF
>-|TRBJ2-1|once|TRBV12-3/TRBV12-4
TGTGCCAGCGGACATGGGGGGAATGAGCAGTTCTTC
CASGHGGNEQFF
>-|TRBJ2-7|-|TRBV10-2
TGCGCCAGCGGGGTTGGGGTCGAGCAGTACTTC
CASGVGVEQYF
>-|TRBJ1-5|many|TRBV30
TGTGCCTGGAGTGCTCAGGGAGGGCAGCCCCAGCATTTT
CAWSAQGGQPQHF
>-|TRBJ1-2|many|TRBV12-3/TRBV12-4
TGTGCCATCCTCCGAGTAGGGGGGACTAACTATGGCTACACCTTC
CAILRVGGTNYGYTF
>-|TRBJ1-6|-|TRBV12-3/TRBV12-4
TGTGCCAGCAGTCCCGGGGGCTCCTATAATTCACCCCTCCACTTT
CASSPGGSYNSPLHF
>-|TRBJ1-4|many|TRBV2
TGTGCCAGCAGCAGGGACCGTGAAAAACTGTTTTTT
CASSRDREKLFF
>-|TRBJ2-1|once|TRBV5-4
TGTGCCAGCAGCTTGGCTCTGTACAATGAGCAGTTCTTC
CASSLALYNEQFF
>TRBD1|TRBJ1-5|many|TRBV28
TGTGCCAGCAGTTTTTCCAGGGGGCGTATTCAGCCCCAGCATTTT
CASSFSRGRIQPQHF
>TRBD2|TRBJ2-3|-|TRBV7-2
TGTGCCAGCAGCTTATGGGGGGGTGTCGCAGATACGCAGTATTTT
CASSLWGGVADTQYF
>-|TRBJ2-1|-|TRBV7-9
TGTGCCAGCAGCTTATCGCAGCGGAACTACAATGAGCAGTTCTTC
CASSLSQRNYNEQFF
>-|TRBJ2-1|-|TRBV10-1
TGCGCCAGCAGTGAGTCCACGGATTACAATGAGCAGTTCTTC
CASSESTDYNEQFF
>-|TRBJ1-6|few|TRBV7-2
TGTGCCAGCAGCTCCCAAGGGGGGGTACTGAATTCACCCCTCCACTTT
CASSSQGGVLNSPLHF
>-|TRBJ1-1|many|TRBV28
TGTGCCAGCAGTCTCCCTGCAGGGCGGGCTGAAGCTTTCTTT
CASSLPAGRAEAFF
>TRBD2|TRBJ2-3|few|TRBV6-9
TGTGCCAGCAGTTACCGGCCAGCGGGAGCCGCAGATACGCAGTATTTT
CASSYRPAGAADTQYF
>-|TRBJ1-6|few|TRBV28
TGTGCCAGCAACGACATAGGTTCACCCCTCCACTTT
CASNDIGSPLHF
>TRBD1|TRBJ2-7|-|TRBV20-1
TGCAGTGCTACGAGAACAGGGGGGAATTACGAGCAGTACTTC
CSATRTGGNYEQYF
>-|TRBJ2-2|-|TRBV11-2
TGTGCCAGCAGCGGCCGGGACGGGACGAACACCGGGGAGCTGTTTTTT
CASSGRDGTNTGELFF
>-|TRBJ2-3|few|TRBV6-5
TGTGCCAGCAGTTACCACGGGGCAGATACGCAGTATTTT
CASSYHGADTQYF
>-|TRBJ1-5|-|TRBV5-1
TGCGCCAGCAGCTTGAGGGCCGGGGACCAGCCCCAGCATTTT
CASSLRAGDQPQHF
>-|TRBJ2-7|few|TRBV5-1
TGCGCCAGCAGCTTGTCCGGGACAAGGGCCGCCACCTACGAGCAGTACTTC
CASSLSGTRAATYEQYF
>TRBD2|TRBJ2-3|few|TRBV7-9
TGTGCCAGCAGTCCAACAGCGGGAGGGCCCGCAGATACGCAGTATTTT
CASSPTAGGPADTQYF
>-|TRBJ2-5|-|TRBV20-1
TGCAGTGCTAGAGATCCAGACAGGGGGCTAGCGGGGCAAGAGACCCAGTACTTC
CSARDPDRGLAGQETQYF
>TRBD2|TRBJ2-7|-|TRBV2
TGTGCCAGCAGGGGGACTAGTTTCGGCGAGCAGTACTTC
CASRGTSFGEQYF
>-|TRBJ2-7|many|TRBV18
TGTGCCAGCTCACCACCTGCGGTCTACGAGCAGTACTTC
CASSPPAVYEQYF
>-|TRBJ1-5|few|TRBV5-5
TGTGCCAGCAGCCAGGTAGGGCCACAGCCCCAGCATTTT
CASSQVGPQPQHF
>-|TRBJ2-5|many|TRBV18
TGTGCCAGCTCACCACCGGCGTCCGAGGGAGAGACCCAGTACTTC
CASSPPASEGETQYF
>-|TRBJ2-1|few|TRBV12-3/TRBV12-4
TGTGCCAGCACCTCCAGTGGCACCCCAAACAATGAGCAGTTCTTC
CASTSSGTPNNEQFF
>-|TRBJ1-3|-|TRBV6-2/TRBV6-3
TGTGCCAGCGGCGGCGGACAGAGCTCTGGAAACACCATATATTTT
CASGGGQSSGNTIYF
>-|TRBJ1-1|many|TRBV12-5
TGTGCTAGTGGTTTGGGGGAGCCACCAAACACTGAAGCTTTCTTT
CASGLGEPPNTEAFF
>-|TRBJ1-4|-|TRBV11-3
TGTGCCAGCAGTCCTACAGGGAAGGATGAAAAACTGTTTTTT
CASSPTGKDEKLFF
>-|TRBJ2-1|few|TRBV7-9
TGTGCCAGCAGCCCAAGAGGGGACTTCAACAATGAGCAGTTCTTC
CASSPRGDFNNEQFF
>TRBD2|TRBJ2-1|many|TRBV3-1
TGTGCCAGCAGCCAAGGTCTCCTAGCGGGAATAGAGCAGTTCTTC
CASSQGLLAGIEQFF
>-|TRBJ2-3|many|TRBV7-3
TGTGCCAGCAGCTTACGGGCCAACACAGATACGCAGTATTTT
CASSLRANTDTQYF
>-|TRBJ1-2|few|TRBV20-1
TGCAGTGCTAGGGACGTCTGGAGCTATGGCTACACCTTC
CSARDVWSYGYTF
>-|TRBJ2-5|-|TRBV6-2/TRBV6-3
TGTGCCAGCAGTTACCATGGACAGACAAAAGAGACCCAGTACTTC
CASSYHGQTKETQYF
>-|TRBJ2-6|-|TRBV5-1
TGCGCCAGCAGCTACAATGATGGCTCTGGGGCCAACGTCCTGACTTTC
CASSYNDGSGANVLTF
>-|TRBJ2-1|few|TRBV29-1
TGCAGCGTTGAAGCCGGGGGAACTGAGCAGTTCTTC
CSVEAGGTEQFF
>TRBD1|TRBJ2-7|few|TRBV5-1
TGCGCCAGCAGCTCCTACGACACGTCAGGGGGCTCCTACGAGCAGTACTTC
CASSSYDTSGGSYEQYF
>-|TRBJ1-1|many|TRBV28
TGTGCCAGCAGTTTGGACACTACAATGACTGAAGCTTTCTTT
CASSLDTTMTEAFF
>TRBD2|TRBJ2-1|few|TRBV6-1
TGTGCCAGCAGTGAACGCCAACTAGCGGGAAGGAATGAGCAGTTCTTC
CASSERQLAGRNEQFF
>-|TRBJ2-6|many|TRBV7-2
TGTGCCAGCAGCCTACCTAGGGGGGCCAACGTCCTGACTTTC
CASSLPRGANVLTF
>-|TRBJ2-1|few|TRBV13
TGTGCCAGCAGCTCCCCGAAAGGGAATGAGCAGTTCTTC
CASSSPKGNEQFF
>-|TRBJ1-6|few|TRBV19
TGTGCCAGTAGTATAGTGGCAGGCAACTCCTATAATTCACCCCTCCACTTT
CASSIVAGNSYNSPLHF
>-|TRBJ1-5|-|TRBV6-1
TGTGCCAGCAGCCCGGACACAACGGGACAGCCCCAGCATTTT
CASSPDTTGQPQHF
>TRBD2|TRBJ2-1|-|TRBV24-1
TGTGCCACCAGTGATTCGGCGGGAGTCGATGAGCAGTTCTTC
CATSDSAGVDEQFF
>-|TRBJ1-5|-|TRBV28
TGTGCCAGCAGTTCTCAGGCGAGCAATCAGCCCCAGCATTTT
CASSSQASNQPQHF
>-|TRBJ2-1|-|TRBV6-5
TGTGCCAGCAGTTACGGGGGGCCACACAATGAGCAGTTCTTC
CASSYGGPHNEQFF
>-|TRBJ2-5|-|TRBV6-9
TGTGCCAGCAGTTTTTTTTCACAGGGAGGTGGGCAAGAGACCCAGTACTTC
CASSFFSQGGGQETQYF